This is a list of T cell receptor beta chains from one sample in a study of blood T cell repertoires in COVID-19. Clones were sequenced by immunoSEQ multiplex PCR, and TCRdb holds only the in-frame ones, with some missing. This repertoire shows approximately 150,000 clones, 87% found once; its top ten account for 4% to 5%. The sequencing input was peripheral blood. These receptors were collected from a woman aged 60-75 years with active or convalescent COVID-19. Each CDR3 is given with its conserved first and last residue. Size is stated for part of the rows, as once, few or many counts, or as a class when the clone is expanded.

V | size | CDR3
TRBV6-5 | . | CASSYKPGGGNTIYF
TRBV13 | . | CASSLEDGGPYNEQFF
TRBV5-5 | . | CASSQTRSTDTQYF
TRBV7-2 | . | CASSLDRDHYNSPLHF
TRBV4-1 | . | CASSQDSSGIFYNEQFF
TRBV6-2/TRBV6-3 | . | CASSFTGTGDNTGELFF
TRBV7-9 | . | CASTRGKTQYF
TRBV5-6 | . | CASSKTGGETQYF
TRBV19 | . | CASKRTREKNSPLHF
TRBV7-2 | . | CASSHGTPYQGMGYTF
TRBV27 | . | CASSTTTSYWNEQFF
TRBV30 | . | CAWSPSLDRGTDTQYF
TRBV12-5 | . | CASGLGQGEAFF
TRBV18 | . | CASSPILATNEKLFF
TRBV5-4 | once | CASSLNRGTVLNTEAFF
TRBV5-1 | . | CASSKQARMELFF
TRBV18 | . | CASSPTVSNTGELFF
TRBV21-1 | . | CASSHGDRGGEDGYTF
TRBV5-6 | . | CASSLLTGGGYGYTF
TRBV4-3 | . | CASSQETGVGQPQHF
TRBV3-1/TRBV3-2 | . | CASSPPRGGTANYGYTF
TRBV3-1/TRBV3-2 | . | CASSLDRGRLEAFF
TRBV6-2/TRBV6-3 | . | CASSLGRSYEQYF
TRBV5-1 | . | CASSRGWAGLQETQYF
TRBV7-2 | . | CASSLQGTGNTIYF
TRBV7-8 | . | CASSQTRGWGYF
TRBV2 | . | CARGVGSSYEQYF
TRBV7-9 | few | CASSSDREIYGYTF
TRBV7-7 | . | CASSLRALYGETQYF
TRBV19 | once | CASSIDTSRGYTF
TRBV2 | . | CASSAGSGYTF
TRBV7-9 | . | CASSDSPRQVHSYEQYF
TRBV7-2 | . | CASSSRTGVIEQYF
TRBV4-3 | . | CASSQGDRENYGYTF
TRBV18 | . | CASSPRTGMGWDTEAFF
TRBV25-1 | . | CASSTLTNPGELFF
TRBV9 | . | CASSVGQAINGNTIYF
TRBV14 | . | CASSQGGPREYF
TRBV7-2 | . | CASSLAEPAGGYTF
TRBV19 | once | CASSVQGITDTQYF
TRBV7-2 | few | CASSLAFPTGGEETQYF
TRBV6-5 | once | CAGSSTSGGAFEQFF
TRBV6-6 | . | CASSFLPRENTDTQYF
TRBV2 | . | CASSVLAGVKETQYF
TRBV10-3 | . | CAISEQGDEQFF
TRBV18 | . | CASSGTGKDQPQHF
TRBV7-2 | . | CASSLQTGVSYGYTF
TRBV5-1 | . | CASSLYGERTEAFF
TRBV19 | . | CASSTTATQETQYF
TRBV25-1 | . | CATTASGANVLTF
TRBV19 | . | CASSMEGFNQPQHF
TRBV12-3/TRBV12-4 | . | CASSLGAYSPLHF
TRBV3-1/TRBV3-2 | . | CASRRQGKLVLGQYF
TRBV7-2 | few | CASSLGEVVGGAFF
TRBV25-1 | many | CASTAEVGGYEQYF
TRBV13 | . | CASSLYRPGGQGANEQFF
TRBV30 | once | CAWSVQGVEAFF
TRBV6-2/TRBV6-3 | . | CASSYLQGGYEQYF
TRBV18 | . | CASSPRGEGYGYTF
TRBV7-8 | . | CASSLASQATGNTIYF